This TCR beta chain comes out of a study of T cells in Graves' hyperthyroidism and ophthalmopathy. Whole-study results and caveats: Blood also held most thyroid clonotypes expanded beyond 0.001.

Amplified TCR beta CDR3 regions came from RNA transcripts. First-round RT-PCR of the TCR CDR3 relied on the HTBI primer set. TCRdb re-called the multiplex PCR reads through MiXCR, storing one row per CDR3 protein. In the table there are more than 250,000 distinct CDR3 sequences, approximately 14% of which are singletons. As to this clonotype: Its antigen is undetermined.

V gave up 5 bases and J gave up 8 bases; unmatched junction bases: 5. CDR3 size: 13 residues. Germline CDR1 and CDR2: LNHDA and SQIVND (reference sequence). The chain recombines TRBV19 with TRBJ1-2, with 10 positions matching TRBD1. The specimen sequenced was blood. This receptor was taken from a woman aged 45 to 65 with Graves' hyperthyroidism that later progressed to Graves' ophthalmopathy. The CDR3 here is CASSRQGAIGYTF. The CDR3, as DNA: TGTGCCAGTAGTCGACAGGGGGCTATCGGCTACACCTTC. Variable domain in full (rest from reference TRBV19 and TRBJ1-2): DGGITQSPKYLFRKEGQNVTLSCEQNLNHDAMYWYRQDPGQGLRLIYYSQIVNDFQKGDIAEGYSVSREKKESFPLTVTSAQKNPTAFYLCASSRQGAIGYTFGSGTRLTVV.